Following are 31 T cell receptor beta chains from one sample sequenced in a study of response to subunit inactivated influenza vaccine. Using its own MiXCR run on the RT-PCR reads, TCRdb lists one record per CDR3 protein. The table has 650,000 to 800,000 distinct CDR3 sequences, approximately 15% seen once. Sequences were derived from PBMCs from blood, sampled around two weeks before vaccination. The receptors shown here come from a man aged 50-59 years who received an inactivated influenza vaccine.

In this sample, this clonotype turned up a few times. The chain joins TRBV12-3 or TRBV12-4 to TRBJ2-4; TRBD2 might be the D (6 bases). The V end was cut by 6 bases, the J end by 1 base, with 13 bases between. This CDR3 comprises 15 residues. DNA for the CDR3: TGTGCCAGCAGAGAGGGCGGGGACGCCAAAAACATTCAGTACTTC. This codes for CASREGGDAKNIQYF.

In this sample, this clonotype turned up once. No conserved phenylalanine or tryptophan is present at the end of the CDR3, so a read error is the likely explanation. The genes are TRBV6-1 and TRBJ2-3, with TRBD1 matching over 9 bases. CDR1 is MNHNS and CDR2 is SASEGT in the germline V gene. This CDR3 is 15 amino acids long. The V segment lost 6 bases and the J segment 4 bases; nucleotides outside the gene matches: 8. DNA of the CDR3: TGTGCCAGCAGAACGGCACAGGGGGCCTCAGATACGCAGTATTTG. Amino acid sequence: CASRTAQGASDTQYL.

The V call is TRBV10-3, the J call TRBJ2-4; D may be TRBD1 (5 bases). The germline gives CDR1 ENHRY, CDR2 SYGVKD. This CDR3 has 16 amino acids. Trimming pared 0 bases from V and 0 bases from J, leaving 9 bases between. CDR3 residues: CAISESARVAKNIQYF. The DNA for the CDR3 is TGTGCCATCAGTGAGTCGGCCAGGGTAGCCAAAAACATTCAGTACTTC.

As DNA, the CDR3 is TGCAGTGCTAGAGACCAGGCTCCTCAGCCCCAGCATTTT. This encodes CSARDQAPQPQHF. The chain employs TRBV20-1 and TRBJ1-5; D uncertain. The CDR3 sequence is 13 residues long. The germline gives CDR1 DFQATT, CDR2 SNEGSKA (reference sequence). The V end was cut by 0 bases, the J end by 6 bases, with 9 bases between.

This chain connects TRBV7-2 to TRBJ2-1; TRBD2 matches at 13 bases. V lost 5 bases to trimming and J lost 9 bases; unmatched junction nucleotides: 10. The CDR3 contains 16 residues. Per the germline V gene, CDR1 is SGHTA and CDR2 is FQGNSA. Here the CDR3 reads CASSPQTSGRSGEQFF. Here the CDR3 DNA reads TGTGCCAGCAGCCCTCAGACTAGCGGGAGGAGCGGTGAGCAGTTCTTC.

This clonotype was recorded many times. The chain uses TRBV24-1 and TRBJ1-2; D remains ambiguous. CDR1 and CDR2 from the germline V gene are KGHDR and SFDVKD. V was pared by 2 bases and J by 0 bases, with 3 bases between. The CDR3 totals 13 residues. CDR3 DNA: TGTGCCACCAGTGATTGGGCTAACTATGGCTACACCTTC. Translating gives CATSDWANYGYTF.

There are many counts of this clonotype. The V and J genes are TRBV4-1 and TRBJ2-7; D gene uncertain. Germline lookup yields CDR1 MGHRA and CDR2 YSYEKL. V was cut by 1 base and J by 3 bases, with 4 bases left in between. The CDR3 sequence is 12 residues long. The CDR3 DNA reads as TGCGCCAGCAGCCAAGGGGTCTACGAGCAGTACTTC. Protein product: CASSQGVYEQYF.

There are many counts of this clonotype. CDR3 sequence reads: CASSRANTGELFF. CDR3 sequence (DNA): TGTGCCAGCAGTCGAGCGAACACCGGGGAGCTGTTTTTT. The genes are TRBV7-2 and TRBJ2-2, with D uncertain. Trimming removed 6 bases from V and 0 bases from J, with 5 bases in between. CDR3 length equals 13 residues. Looked up from germline, CDR1 is SGHTA and CDR2 is FQGNSA. The whole variable domain, filled in from reference TRBV7-2 and TRBJ2-2, reads GAGVSQSPSNKVTEKGKDVELRCDPISGHTALYWYRQSLGQGLEFLIYFQGNSAPDKSGLPSDRFSAERTGGSVSTLTIQRTQQEDSAVYLCASSRANTGELFFGEGSRLTVL.

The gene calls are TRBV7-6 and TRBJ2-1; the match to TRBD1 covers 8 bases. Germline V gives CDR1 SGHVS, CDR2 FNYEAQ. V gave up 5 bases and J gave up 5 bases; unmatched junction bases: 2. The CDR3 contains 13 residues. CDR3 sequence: CASSQGQDNEQFF. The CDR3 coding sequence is TGTGCCAGCAGCCAGGGACAGGACAATGAGCAGTTCTTC.

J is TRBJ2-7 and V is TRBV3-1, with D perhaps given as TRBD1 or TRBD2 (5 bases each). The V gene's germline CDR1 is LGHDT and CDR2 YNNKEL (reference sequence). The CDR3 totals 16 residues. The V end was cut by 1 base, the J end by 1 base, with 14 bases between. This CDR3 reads CASSQVRFGASYEQYF. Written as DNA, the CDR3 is TGTGCCAGCAGCCAAGTTAGGTTCGGGGCATCCTACGAGCAGTACTTC.

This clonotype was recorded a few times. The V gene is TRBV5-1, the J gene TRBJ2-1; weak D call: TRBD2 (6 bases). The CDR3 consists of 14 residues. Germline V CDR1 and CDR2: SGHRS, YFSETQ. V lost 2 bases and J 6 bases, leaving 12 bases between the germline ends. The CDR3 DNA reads TGCGCCAGCAGCTTACCGGGACTCCCCAATGAGCAGTTCTTC. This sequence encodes CASSLPGLPNEQFF.

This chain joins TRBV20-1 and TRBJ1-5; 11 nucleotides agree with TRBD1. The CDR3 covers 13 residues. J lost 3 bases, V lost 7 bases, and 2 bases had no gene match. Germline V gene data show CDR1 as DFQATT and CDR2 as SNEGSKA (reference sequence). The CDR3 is CSGGQGANQPQHF. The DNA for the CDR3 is TGCAGTGGCGGACAGGGGGCCAATCAGCCCCAGCATTTT.

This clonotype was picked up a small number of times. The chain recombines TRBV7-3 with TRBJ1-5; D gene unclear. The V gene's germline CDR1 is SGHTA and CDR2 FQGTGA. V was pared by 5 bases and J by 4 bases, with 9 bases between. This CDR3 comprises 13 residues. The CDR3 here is CASSLWENQPQHF. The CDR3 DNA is TGTGCCAGCAGCCTATGGGAAAATCAGCCCCAGCATTTT.

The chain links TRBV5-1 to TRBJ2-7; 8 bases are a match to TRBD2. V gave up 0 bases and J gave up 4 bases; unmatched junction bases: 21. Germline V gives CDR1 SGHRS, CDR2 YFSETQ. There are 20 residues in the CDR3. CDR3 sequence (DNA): TGCGCCAGCAGCTTGGCCGAGGTAGCGGGACGGAAGCTAGTAGGATACGAGCAGTACTTC. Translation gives CASSLAEVAGRKLVGYEQYF. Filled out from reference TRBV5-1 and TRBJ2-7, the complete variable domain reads KAGVTQTPRYLIKTRGQQVTLSCSPISGHRSVSWYQQTPGQGLQFLFEYFSETQRNKGNFPGRFSGRQFSNSRSEMNVSTLELGDSALYLCASSLAEVAGRKLVGYEQYFGPGTRLTVT.

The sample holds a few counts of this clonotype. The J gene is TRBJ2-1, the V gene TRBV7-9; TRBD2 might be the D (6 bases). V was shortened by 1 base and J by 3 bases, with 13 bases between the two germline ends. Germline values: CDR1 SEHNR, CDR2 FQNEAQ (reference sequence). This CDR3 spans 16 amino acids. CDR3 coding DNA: TGTGCCAGCAGCTTAGAGTCGCAGGGAGGCTACAATGAGCAGTTCTTC. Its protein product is CASSLESQGGYNEQFF.

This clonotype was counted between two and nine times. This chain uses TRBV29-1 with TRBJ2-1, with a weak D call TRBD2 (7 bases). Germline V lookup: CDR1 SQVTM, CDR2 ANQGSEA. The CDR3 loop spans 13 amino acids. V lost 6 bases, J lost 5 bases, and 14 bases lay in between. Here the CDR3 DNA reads TGCAGCGTCGACAGGACTAGTAACAATGAGCAGTTCTTC. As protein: CSVDRTSNNEQFF.

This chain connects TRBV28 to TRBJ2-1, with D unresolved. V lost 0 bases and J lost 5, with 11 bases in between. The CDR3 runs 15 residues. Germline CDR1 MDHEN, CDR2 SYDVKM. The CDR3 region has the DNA TGTGCCAGCAGTTTATGGAGAAGGGAAAACAATGAGCAGTTCTTC. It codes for CASSLWRRENNEQFF.

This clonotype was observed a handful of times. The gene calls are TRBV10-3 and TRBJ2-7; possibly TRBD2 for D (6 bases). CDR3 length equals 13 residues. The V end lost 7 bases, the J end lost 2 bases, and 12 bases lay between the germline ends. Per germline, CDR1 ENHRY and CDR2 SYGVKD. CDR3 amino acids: CAIMGGATYEQYF. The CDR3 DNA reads TGTGCCATCATGGGGGGTGCAACCTACGAGCAGTACTTC.

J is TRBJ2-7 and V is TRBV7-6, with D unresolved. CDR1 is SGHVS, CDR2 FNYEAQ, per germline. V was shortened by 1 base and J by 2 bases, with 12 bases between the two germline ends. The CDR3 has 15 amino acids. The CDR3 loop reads CASSLETTPTYEQYF. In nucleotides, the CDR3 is TGTGCCAGCAGCTTAGAGACAACTCCCACCTACGAGCAGTACTTC.

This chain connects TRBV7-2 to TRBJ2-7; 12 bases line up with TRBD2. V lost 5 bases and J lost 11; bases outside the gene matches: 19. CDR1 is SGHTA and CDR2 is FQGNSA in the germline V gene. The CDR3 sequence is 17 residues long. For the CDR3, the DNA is TGTGCCAGCAGCCTCACAAATCCCGGGACTAGCGGGCCTCGTGAGTACTTC. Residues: CASSLTNPGTSGPREYF. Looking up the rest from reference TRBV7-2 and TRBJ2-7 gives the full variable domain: GAGVSQSPSNKVTEKGKDVELRCDPISGHTALYWYRQSLGQGLEFLIYFQGNSAPDKSGLPSDRFSAERTGGSVSTLTIQRTQQEDSAVYLCASSLTNPGTSGPREYFGPGTRLTVT.

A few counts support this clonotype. The DNA for the CDR3 is TGCAGCGTCACGAAGGCCCCGGGGGCTGTCACTGAAGCTTTCTTT. This sequence encodes CSVTKAPGAVTEAFF. The rearrangement joins TRBV29-1 to TRBJ1-1; tentative D call: TRBD1 (6 bases). There are 15 residues in the CDR3. From germline, CDR1 is SQVTM and CDR2 ANQGSEA. The V and J ends lost 6 bases and 4 bases respectively, with 21 bases between them.

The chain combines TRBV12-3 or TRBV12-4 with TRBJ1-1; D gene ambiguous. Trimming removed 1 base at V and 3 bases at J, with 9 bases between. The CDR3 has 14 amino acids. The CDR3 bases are TGTGCCAGCAGTTTAGGGGAAGGTGACACTGAAGCTTTCTTT. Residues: CASSLGEGDTEAFF.

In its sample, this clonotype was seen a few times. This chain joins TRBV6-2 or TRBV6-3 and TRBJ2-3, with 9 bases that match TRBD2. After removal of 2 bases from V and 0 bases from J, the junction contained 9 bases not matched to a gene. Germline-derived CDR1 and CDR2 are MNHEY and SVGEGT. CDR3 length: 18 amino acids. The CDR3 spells CASSYRLAGSPSTDTQYF. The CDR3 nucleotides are TGTGCCAGCAGTTACCGGCTAGCGGGAAGTCCTAGCACAGATACGCAGTATTTT.

The CDR3 region has the DNA TGCAGTGCACGACTAGCGGTGAACACAGATACGCAGTATTTT. Residues: CSARLAVNTDTQYF. The chain combines TRBV20-1 with TRBJ2-3; 9 bases map to TRBD2. Germline CDR1 is DFQATT and CDR2 is SNEGSKA (reference sequence). With 6 bases clipped from V and 2 bases from J, the junction kept 6 bases outside the gene matches. CDR3 length: 14 residues.

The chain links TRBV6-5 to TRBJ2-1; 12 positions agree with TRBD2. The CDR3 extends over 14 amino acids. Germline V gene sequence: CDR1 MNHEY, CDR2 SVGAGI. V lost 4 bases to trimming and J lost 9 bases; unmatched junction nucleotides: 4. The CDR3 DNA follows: TGTGCCAGCAGTTCGGGACTAGCGGGCCCTGAGCAGTTCTTC. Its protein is CASSSGLAGPEQFF.

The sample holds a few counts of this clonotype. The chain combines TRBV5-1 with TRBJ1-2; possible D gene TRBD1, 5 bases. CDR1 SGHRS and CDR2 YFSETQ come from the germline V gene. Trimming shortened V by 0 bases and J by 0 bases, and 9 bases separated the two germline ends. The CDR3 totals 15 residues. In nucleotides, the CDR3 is TGCGCCAGCAGCTTGGGGCAGGGCGCTAACTATGGCTACACCTTC. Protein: CASSLGQGANYGYTF.

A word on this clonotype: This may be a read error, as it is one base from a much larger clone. The DNA for the CDR3 is TGTGCCAGCAGTTTGCCGGCAGGTCGCACCGGGAAGCTGTTTTTT. Its translation: CASSLPAGRTGKLFF. The chain couples TRBV28 to TRBJ2-2; TRBD2 is a possible D gene (5 bases). The CDR3 totals 15 residues. Germline V lookup: CDR1 MDHEN, CDR2 SYDVKM.

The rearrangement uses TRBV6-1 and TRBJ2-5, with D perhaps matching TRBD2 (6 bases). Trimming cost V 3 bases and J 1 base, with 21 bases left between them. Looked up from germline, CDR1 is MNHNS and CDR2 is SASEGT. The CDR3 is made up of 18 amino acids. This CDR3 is CASSEPPWGVSTQETQYF. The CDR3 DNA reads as TGTGCCAGCAGTGAGCCACCTTGGGGGGTTTCGACCCAAGAGACCCAGTACTTC.

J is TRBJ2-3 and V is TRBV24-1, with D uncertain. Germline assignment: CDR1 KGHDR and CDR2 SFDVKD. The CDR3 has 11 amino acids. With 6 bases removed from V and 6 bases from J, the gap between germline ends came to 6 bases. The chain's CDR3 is CATSFGDTQYF. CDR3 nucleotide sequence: TGTGCCACCAGTTTCGGGGATACGCAGTATTTT.

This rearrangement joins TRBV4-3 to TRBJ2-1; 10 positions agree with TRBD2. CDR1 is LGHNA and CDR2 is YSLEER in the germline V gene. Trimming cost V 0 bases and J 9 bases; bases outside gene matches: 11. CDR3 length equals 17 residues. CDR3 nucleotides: TGCGCCAGCAGCCAAGATTGGGCTAGCGGGAGTAGAGGTGAGCAGTTCTTC. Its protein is CASSQDWASGSRGEQFF.

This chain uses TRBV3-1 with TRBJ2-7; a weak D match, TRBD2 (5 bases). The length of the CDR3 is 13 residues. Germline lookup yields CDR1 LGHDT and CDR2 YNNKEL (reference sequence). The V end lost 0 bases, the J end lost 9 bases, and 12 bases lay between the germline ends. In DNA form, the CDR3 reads TGTGCCAGCAGCCAAGATAACGCGAGGGTGCAGTACTTC. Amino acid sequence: CASSQDNARVQYF.